The TCR beta chain described here comes from a study of blood T cells in healthy people across ages. The second PCR ran roughly 6 to 12 cycles with a sample-barcoded 5' primer and J-beta primers. TCRdb re-analysed the 5' RACE reads in MiXCR, keeping a single row per CDR3 protein. Here the sample spans about 380,000 distinct CDR3 sequences, about half being singletons. CDR3 length: 13 amino acids. V trimming: 5 bases; J trimming: 4 bases; junction bases outside the gene matches: 2. Germline V gives CDR1 SEHNR, CDR2 FQNEAQ (reference sequence). The V call is TRBV7-9, the J call TRBJ1-3; TRBD1 aligns across 7 bases. The sequenced sample consisted of blood. This TCR was recovered from a man aged 55 to 70 in good health. The CDR3 reads CASSRGQGNTIYF. The DNA of the CDR3 is TGTGCCAGCAGCCGGGGACAGGGAAACACCATATATTTT.